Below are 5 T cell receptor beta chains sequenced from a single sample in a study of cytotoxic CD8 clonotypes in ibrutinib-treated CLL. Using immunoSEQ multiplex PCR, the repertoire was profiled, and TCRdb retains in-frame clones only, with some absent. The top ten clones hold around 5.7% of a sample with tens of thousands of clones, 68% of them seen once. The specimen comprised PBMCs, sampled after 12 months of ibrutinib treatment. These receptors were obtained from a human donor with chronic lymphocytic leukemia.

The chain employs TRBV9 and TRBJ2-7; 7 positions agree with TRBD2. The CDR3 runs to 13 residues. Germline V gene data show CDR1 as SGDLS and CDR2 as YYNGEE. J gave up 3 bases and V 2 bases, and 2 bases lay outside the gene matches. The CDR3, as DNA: TGTGCCAGCAGCGTCTCGGGGGGCTACGAGCAGTACTTC. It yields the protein CASSVSGGYEQYF.

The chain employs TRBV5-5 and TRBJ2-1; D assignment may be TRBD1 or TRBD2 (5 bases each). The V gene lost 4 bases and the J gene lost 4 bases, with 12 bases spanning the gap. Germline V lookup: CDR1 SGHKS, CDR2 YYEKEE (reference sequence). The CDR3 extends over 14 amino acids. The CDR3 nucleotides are TGTGCCAGCAGCCAGAGGGGCAGATACAATGAGCAGTTCTTC. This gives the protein CASSQRGRYNEQFF. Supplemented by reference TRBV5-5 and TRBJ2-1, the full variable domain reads DAGVTQSPTHLIKTRGQQVTLRCSPISGHKSVSWYQQVLGQGPQFIFQYYEKEERGRGNFPDRFSARQFPNYSSELNVNALLLGDSALYLCASSQRGRYNEQFFGPGTRLTVL.

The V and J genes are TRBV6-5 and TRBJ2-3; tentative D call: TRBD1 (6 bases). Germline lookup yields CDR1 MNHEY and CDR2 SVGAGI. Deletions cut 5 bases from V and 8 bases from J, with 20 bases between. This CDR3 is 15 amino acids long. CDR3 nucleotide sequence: TGTGCCAGCAGTACGACAGGTGGAAATTGGGGTACGCAGTATTTT. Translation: CASSTTGGNWGTQYF.

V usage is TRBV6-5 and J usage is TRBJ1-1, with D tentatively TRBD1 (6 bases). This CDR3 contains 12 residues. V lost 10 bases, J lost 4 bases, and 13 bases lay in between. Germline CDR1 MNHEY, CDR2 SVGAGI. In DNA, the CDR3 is TGTGCCACCTACAGGGAGGGCACTGAAGCTTTCTTT. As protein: CATYREGTEAFF.

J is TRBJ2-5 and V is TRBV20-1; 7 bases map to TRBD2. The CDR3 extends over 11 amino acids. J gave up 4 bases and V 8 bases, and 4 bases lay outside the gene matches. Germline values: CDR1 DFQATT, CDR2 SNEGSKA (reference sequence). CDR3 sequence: CSPWEGETQYF. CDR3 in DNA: TGCAGTCCCTGGGAGGGAGAGACCCAGTACTTC.